What follows are 25 T cell receptor beta chains derived from one specimen sequenced in a study of shared clonotypes between healthy human individuals. Generated by immunoSEQ multiplex PCR, the TCRdb table keeps only in-frame clones and is missing some. The data show around 200,000 clones, 80% to 95% seen once. Sequencing was done on a sample of naive CD4+ T cells sorted from blood. Subset of the sample: CD45RA+ positively selected. The origin of the receptors is a woman aged 25 to 39 in good health.

CDR3 region: CASSDSRAENTEAFF. In DNA form, the CDR3 reads TGTGCCAGCAGTGACTCACGGGCGGAGAACACTGAAGCTTTCTTT. The chain has TRBV6-4 and TRBJ1-1; D not resolved. Germline CDR1 MRHNA, CDR2 SNTAGT. Between the trimmed V and J ends, which lost 0 bases and 1 base, there was a span of 9 bases. The CDR3 has 15 residues.

The count of this clone is one. The CDR3 loop reads CASSLQGGNYEQYF. The CDR3 bases are TGTGCCAGCAGCCTGCAGGGGGGGAACTACGAGCAGTACTTC. V and J are TRBV5-4 and TRBJ2-7, with D possibly being TRBD1 or TRBD2 (7 bases each). V lost 4 bases, J lost 3 bases, and 14 bases lay in between. The CDR3 length is 14 residues. The V gene's germline CDR1 is SGHNT and CDR2 YYREEE (reference sequence). The full variable domain, rest sourced from reference TRBV5-4 and TRBJ2-7, is ETGVTQSPTHLIKTRGQQVTLRCSSQSGHNTVSWYQQALGQGPQFIFQYYREEENGRGNFPPRFSGLQFPNYSSELNVNALELDDSALYLCASSLQGGNYEQYFGPGTRLTVT.

The V and J genes are TRBV28 and TRBJ2-7; 7 bases line up with TRBD2. In germline, CDR1 is MDHEN, CDR2 SYDVKM. Germline trimming cut 2 bases from V and 4 bases from J; bases unmatched to any gene: 14. This CDR3 is built from 17 residues. The CDR3 DNA reads as TGTGCCAGCAGTTTAGGCGGGGGATCCCAGTCCTATTACGAGCAGTACTTC. Amino acid sequence: CASSLGGGSQSYYEQYF.

The chain joins TRBV5-4 to TRBJ1-1; tentative D call: TRBD1 (5 bases). CDR1 and CDR2 (germline): SGHNT, YYREEE (reference sequence). The CDR3 spans 14 residues. Trimming removed 1 base from V and 2 bases from J, with 9 bases in between. CDR3 sequence reads: CASSLIQGNTEAFF. As DNA, the CDR3 is TGTGCCAGCAGCTTGATTCAGGGCAACACTGAAGCTTTCTTT.

This chain uses TRBV7-9 with TRBJ2-5, with 9 bases that match TRBD2. The trim removed 1 base at V and 5 bases at J, leaving 11 bases unmatched. CDR3 length: 17 amino acids. Germline loops: CDR1 SEHNR, CDR2 FQNEAQ (reference sequence). The DNA of the CDR3 is TGTGCCAGCAGCTTAGTCGGACGCGGGAGGGGTCGGGAGACCCAGTACTTC. The encoded protein is CASSLVGRGRGRETQYF.

The chain is built from TRBV11-3 and TRBJ2-7, with D hard to call. Germline-derived CDR1 and CDR2 are SGHNT and YENEEA. Trimming left V 5 bases short and J 5 bases short, with 13 bases between. The CDR3 has 13 amino acids. CDR3 nucleotides: TGTGCCAGCAGCAGTGAAGGTATCCACGAGCAGTACTTC. Its translation: CASSSEGIHEQYF. Full variable domain (missing parts from reference TRBV11-3 and TRBJ2-7): EAGVVQSPRYKIIEKKQPVAFWCNPISGHNTLYWYLQNLGQGPELLIRYENEEAVDDSQLPKDRFSAERLKGVDSTLKIQPAELGDSAVYLCASSSEGIHEQYFGPGTRLTVT.

The rearrangement uses TRBV28 and TRBJ2-7; 7 bases agree with TRBD1. CDR3 length: 14 residues. After removal of 5 bases from V and 4 bases from J, the junction contained 8 bases not matched to a gene. Germline V lookup: CDR1 MDHEN, CDR2 SYDVKM. The CDR3 protein is CASSPQGSAYEQYF. CDR3 DNA: TGTGCCAGCAGTCCACAGGGGTCTGCTTACGAGCAGTACTTC.

The chain uses TRBV28 and TRBJ2-5, with D unclear. The J call could be wrong; TRBJ2-7 is a better fit for the DNA end. The CDR3 is 15 amino acids. Per the germline V gene, CDR1 is MDHEN and CDR2 is SYDVKM. DNA of the CDR3: TGTGCCAGCAGTTTCTACTCCCGCTCCTCCTACGAGCAGTACTTC. Protein: CASSFYSRSSYEQYF.

The V and J genes are TRBV4-1 and TRBJ1-4; tentatively, D is TRBD1 (6 bases). Trimming cost V 4 bases and J 3 bases, with 21 bases left between them. CDR3 length equals 18 residues. CDR1 and CDR2 (germline): MGHRA, YSYEKL. The CDR3 here is CASSLAQIRGASNEKLFF. In DNA, the CDR3 is TGCGCCAGCAGCCTTGCTCAGATCCGGGGGGCCTCTAATGAAAAACTGTTTTTT.

This chain links TRBV5-1 with TRBJ2-3; 14 positions agree with TRBD2. The CDR3 spans 15 residues. CDR1 is SGHRS, CDR2 YFSETQ, per germline. The trim removed 5 bases at V and 3 bases at J, leaving 2 bases unmatched. The chain's CDR3 is CASRGTSGSTDTQYF. The CDR3 nucleotides read TGCGCCAGCAGAGGGACTAGCGGGAGTACAGATACGCAGTATTTT.

The genes are TRBV4-1 and TRBJ2-7; 7 bases fit TRBD2. CDR3 length: 15 amino acids. Germline V gene data show CDR1 as MGHRA and CDR2 as YSYEKL. Trimming at V came to 4 bases and at J to 1 base, leaving 7 bases not matched to a gene. CDR3 coding DNA: TGCGCCAGCAGCCTTGGGACTATTTATTCCTACGAGCAGTACTTC. Translation gives CASSLGTIYSYEQYF.

The V and J genes are TRBV7-9 and TRBJ2-1, with 11 bases that match TRBD2. CDR1 is SEHNR, CDR2 FQNEAQ, per germline (reference sequence). With 5 bases clipped from V and 7 bases from J, the junction kept 4 bases outside the gene matches. CDR3 length: 14 residues. The CDR3 nucleotides read TGTGCCAGCAGCCCCTGGACTAGCGGGAATGAGCAGTTCTTC. Its protein is CASSPWTSGNEQFF.

This rearrangement joins TRBV5-1 to TRBJ2-7; TRBD1 aligns across 9 bases. Per the germline V gene, CDR1 is SGHRS and CDR2 is YFSETQ. The CDR3 has 15 amino acids. V shed 0 bases, J shed 7 bases, and the junction held 8 bases outside the gene matches. The CDR3 nucleotides are TGCGCCAGCAGCTTGGGGGACAGGGTATTCGGAGAGCAGTACTTC. Translation: CASSLGDRVFGEQYF.

The chain employs TRBV19 and TRBJ2-1; TRBD2 aligns across 8 bases. Germline lookup yields CDR1 LNHDA and CDR2 SQIVND (reference sequence). After removal of 4 bases from V and 7 bases from J, the junction contained 12 bases not matched to a gene. The CDR3 extends over 16 amino acids. Here the CDR3 reads CASSTLSGRMWNEQFF. CDR3 bases: TGTGCCAGTAGTACCTTAAGCGGGAGAATGTGGAATGAGCAGTTCTTC. Combining the CDR3 with reference TRBV19 and TRBJ2-1 gives the whole variable domain DGGITQSPKYLFRKEGQNVTLSCEQNLNHDAMYWYRQDPGQGLRLIYYSQIVNDFQKGDIAEGYSVSREKKESFPLTVTSAQKNPTAFYLCASSTLSGRMWNEQFFGPGTRLTVL.

The chain recombines TRBV15 with TRBJ2-7; TRBD2 agrees at 10 bases. Per germline, CDR1 LNHNV and CDR2 YYDKDF (reference sequence). This CDR3 is built from 16 residues. J lost 4 bases, V lost 0 bases, and 6 bases had no gene match. For the CDR3, the DNA is TGTGCCACCAGCAGAGATGGGCTAGCGGGAGAATACGAGCAGTACTTC. Translated, it gives CATSRDGLAGEYEQYF. Supplemented by reference TRBV15 and TRBJ2-7, the full variable domain reads DAMVIQNPRYQVTQFGKPVTLSCSQTLNHNVMYWYQQKSSQAPKLLFHYYDKDFNNEADTPDNFQSRRPNTSFCFLDIRSPGLGDTAMYLCATSRDGLAGEYEQYFGPGTRLTVT.

The chain employs TRBV28 and TRBJ2-7, with TRBD1 matching 7 bases. The CDR3 spans 18 residues. Germline-derived CDR1 and CDR2 are MDHEN and SYDVKM. V gave up 5 bases and J gave up 2 bases; unmatched junction bases: 18. The DNA of the CDR3 is TGTGCCAGCAGTATCACCTTACGTAACAGGGGCCGCACCTACGAGCAGTACTTC. It is translated as CASSITLRNRGRTYEQYF.

This clone is a singleton in its sample. The rearrangement links TRBV6-5 to TRBJ2-5; possible D gene TRBD1, 5 bases. Germline V CDR1 and CDR2: MNHEY, SVGAGI. This CDR3 region has 13 residues. V was shortened by 6 bases and J by 1 base, with 9 bases between the two germline ends. The CDR3 here is CASRSQVQETQYF. The DNA for the CDR3 is TGTGCCAGCAGATCACAGGTCCAAGAGACCCAGTACTTC.

The chain is built from TRBV28 and TRBJ2-2; 7 bases fit TRBD1. J gave up 9 bases and V 6 bases, and 10 bases lay outside the gene matches. The CDR3 totals 14 residues. Germline V gene data show CDR1 as MDHEN and CDR2 as SYDVKM. The CDR3 sequence: CASSDGQANRELFF. In DNA, the CDR3 is TGTGCCAGCAGCGACGGACAGGCAAACCGGGAGCTGTTTTTT.

The genes are TRBV15 and TRBJ2-2, with D perhaps matching TRBD1 (5 bases). CDR1 and CDR2 (germline): LNHNV, YYDKDF (reference sequence). CDR3 length: 18 amino acids. V shed 0 bases and J shed 4 bases, with 18 bases lying between them. DNA of the CDR3: TGTGCCACCAGCAGAGATCGGGCCACTACAGGAATCACCGGGGAGCTGTTTTTT. Translated: CATSRDRATTGITGELFF.

The chain has TRBV28 and TRBJ1-5, with D possibly TRBD1 on 5 matching bases. Germline loops: CDR1 MDHEN, CDR2 SYDVKM. This CDR3 has 12 amino acids. Trimming removed 6 bases from V and 5 bases from J, with 8 bases in between. As DNA, the CDR3 is TGTGCCAGCAGCCCAGGGTATCAGCCCCAGCATTTT. It yields the protein CASSPGYQPQHF.

The genes are TRBV7-8 and TRBJ2-7; no firm D call. With 4 bases removed from V and 4 bases from J, the gap between germline ends came to 8 bases. This CDR3 comprises 12 residues. Germline V gene sequence: CDR1 SGHVS, CDR2 FQNEAQ. CDR3 sequence (DNA): TGTGCCAGCAGCTACGGACCTTACGAGCAGTACTTC. Translating gives CASSYGPYEQYF.

The chain recombines TRBV10-2 with TRBJ1-5; D ambiguous. V was trimmed by 2 bases and J by 0 bases, leaving 8 bases between them. The CDR3 extends over 15 amino acids. CDR1 WSHSY and CDR2 SAAADI come from the germline V gene. CDR3 sequence: CASSEVADSNQPQHF. The CDR3 DNA is TGCGCCAGCAGTGAGGTGGCAGATAGCAATCAGCCCCAGCATTTT.

The V gene is TRBV5-1, the J gene TRBJ2-7; TRBD1 agrees at 7 bases. Germline loops: CDR1 SGHRS, CDR2 YFSETQ. With V trimmed by 4 bases and J by 3 bases, 4 bases remained unmatched. The CDR3 contains 13 residues. CDR3: CASSRDSRYEQYF. The CDR3 DNA is TGCGCCAGCAGCCGGGACAGCCGCTACGAGCAGTACTTC.

The CDR3 sequence: CASTSGPAVSGYTF. The CDR3 DNA reads as TGTGCCAGCACCTCGGGGCCAGCAGTAAGTGGCTACACCTTC. The chain combines TRBV28 with TRBJ1-2; TRBD1 is a possible D gene (5 bases). CDR3 size: 14 residues. V shed 7 bases and J shed 7 bases, with 19 bases lying between them. Germline V gene sequence: CDR1 MDHEN, CDR2 SYDVKM.

The chain combines TRBV11-2 with TRBJ2-3; 10 nucleotides match TRBD2. The germline V gene encodes CDR1 SGHAT and CDR2 FQNNGV. This CDR3 has 18 amino acids. With V trimmed by 5 bases and J by 3 bases, 14 bases remained unmatched. The CDR3 spells CASSLRPPLAGATDTQYF. As DNA, the CDR3 is TGTGCCAGCAGCCTCCGCCCACCCCTAGCGGGAGCGACAGATACGCAGTATTTT.